These 16 T cell receptor beta chains share one sample of origin, sequenced in a study of identical twins. In TCRdb, the 5' RACE reads were re-called with MiXCR into one record per CDR3 protein. This sample has 1.5 million to 2 million distinct CDR3 sequences, with around a third found just once. Sequencing was performed on cord blood. These receptors came from a newborn girl in good health.

This chain uses TRBV6-1 with TRBJ1-1, with D perhaps matching TRBD1 (5 bases). Trimming removed 11 bases at V and 1 base at J, with 17 bases between. This CDR3 has 14 amino acids. The germline V gene encodes CDR1 MNHNS and CDR2 SASEGT. The CDR3 DNA is TGTGCCGCCGAAGGTAGGGGAGGGAACACTGAAGCTTTCTTT. It is translated as CAAEGRGGNTEAFF.

The table lists this clonotype with a few counts. The V and J genes are TRBV28 and TRBJ2-5; tentatively, D is TRBD1 or TRBD2 (5 bases each). The V gene lost 2 bases and the J gene lost 6 bases, with 16 bases spanning the gap. The CDR3 covers 15 residues. The germline V gene encodes CDR1 MDHEN and CDR2 SYDVKM. CDR3 sequence reads: CASSLEGRRIQTQYF. For the CDR3, the DNA is TGTGCCAGCAGTTTAGAGGGGCGTAGAATTCAGACCCAGTACTTC.

The chain links TRBV6-1 to TRBJ2-1, with 7 nucleotides matching TRBD1. This CDR3 spans 14 amino acids. After removal of 8 bases from V and 2 bases from J, the junction contained 6 bases not matched to a gene. Germline-derived CDR1 and CDR2 are MNHNS and SASEGT. CDR3 coding DNA: TGTGCCAGCGCCCTGACAGGGACCTACAATGAGCAGTTCTTC. Translation: CASALTGTYNEQFF.

Comment on this clonotype: This may stem from a read error, because a much larger clone lies one nucleotide away. V and J are TRBV10-3 and TRBJ2-7, with D unclear. This CDR3 contains 13 residues. Germline V gives CDR1 ENHRY, CDR2 SYGVKD. The CDR3 region is CAIGEPASYEQYF. Written as DNA, the CDR3 is TGTGCCATCGGTGAACCAGCCTCCTACGAGCAGTACTTC.

The V and J genes are TRBV28 and TRBJ1-5; maybe TRBD1 (5 bases). V shed 6 bases and J shed 6 bases, with 21 bases lying between them. The CDR3 contains 16 residues. Germline V lookup: CDR1 MDHEN, CDR2 SYDVKM. The CDR3 nucleotides are TGTGCCAGCAGCCCTAAGGGGACCTTAAGTCGTCAGCCCCAGCATTTT. It encodes CASSPKGTLSRQPQHF.

This chain uses TRBV20-1 with TRBJ1-5; weak D call: TRBD1 (6 bases). Trimming removed 0 bases from V and 0 bases from J, with 6 bases in between. Germline V CDR1 and CDR2: DFQATT, SNEGSKA (reference sequence). The CDR3 length is 14 residues. CDR3 sequence reads: CSAREGHSNQPQHF. CDR3 sequence (DNA): TGCAGTGCTAGAGAGGGACATAGCAATCAGCCCCAGCATTTT.

The chain combines TRBV27 with TRBJ1-1; TRBD1 agrees at 7 bases. The V gene end was trimmed by 2 bases and the J gene end by 0 bases; junction bases not matched to a gene: 6. The germline gives CDR1 MNHEY, CDR2 SMNVEV (reference sequence). CDR3 size: 16 residues. The DNA for the CDR3 is TGTGCCAGCAGTTTACTTCAGGGGGACATGAACACTGAAGCTTTCTTT. This sequence encodes CASSLLQGDMNTEAFF.

This rearrangement joins TRBV20-1 to TRBJ2-7, with 7 positions matching TRBD2. The CDR3 is 17 residues long. Germline trimming cut 2 bases from V and 0 bases from J; bases unmatched to any gene: 13. Germline loops: CDR1 DFQATT, CDR2 SNEGSKA (reference sequence). CDR3 nucleotide sequence: TGCAGTGCTAGACAATTGTTCCGGGAGGCCCTCTCCTACGAGCAGTACTTC. Amino acids: CSARQLFREALSYEQYF.

Here the CDR3 reads CASSLAGVSRQETQYF. The CDR3 nucleotides read TGTGCCAGCAGTTTAGCGGGCGTCTCCAGACAAGAGACCCAGTACTTC. V usage is TRBV12-3 or TRBV12-4 and J usage is TRBJ2-5; D not resolved. This CDR3 has 16 residues. V lost 0 bases and J lost 2, with 13 bases in between.

The V call is TRBV5-1, the J call TRBJ2-6; the D is unclear. The CDR3 is 15 amino acids. From germline, CDR1 is SGHRS and CDR2 YFSETQ. Deletions cut 4 bases from V and 0 bases from J, with 8 bases between. The CDR3 sequence: CASSGPYSGANVLTF. The CDR3, as DNA: TGCGCCAGCAGCGGGCCGTACTCTGGGGCCAACGTCCTGACTTTC.

This clonotype was seen a handful of times. The rearrangement joins TRBV3-1 to TRBJ2-1; D unresolved. In germline, CDR1 is LGHDT, CDR2 YNNKEL (reference sequence). The CDR3 has 16 amino acids. The V end was cut by 0 bases, the J end by 7 bases, with 16 bases between. CDR3 residues: CASSQDRNRGWNEQFF. In DNA, the CDR3 is TGTGCCAGCAGCCAAGATCGGAATAGAGGCTGGAATGAGCAGTTCTTC.

This clonotype showed up just a few times. The genes are TRBV6-6 and TRBJ2-3; no firm D call. From germline, CDR1 is MNHNY and CDR2 SVGAGI (reference sequence). The V and J ends lost 0 bases and 3 bases respectively, with 10 bases between them. CDR3 length equals 15 residues. The CDR3 region has the DNA TGTGCCAGCAGTTACTCGAAGTTGGCAACAGATACGCAGTATTTT. Amino acids: CASSYSKLATDTQYF.

V is TRBV3-1 and J is TRBJ2-1; TRBD1 matches at 10 bases. The CDR3 is made up of 15 amino acids. Germline loops: CDR1 LGHDT, CDR2 YNNKEL (reference sequence). With 3 bases clipped from V and 7 bases from J, the junction kept 6 bases outside the gene matches. The CDR3 DNA reads as TGTGCCAGCAGCCACCTTTTGGACAGGGGGAATGAGCAGTTCTTC. This encodes CASSHLLDRGNEQFF.

The rearrangement uses TRBV27 and TRBJ2-1; D not certain. V dropped 2 bases and J dropped 2 bases, with 13 bases sitting between them. From germline, CDR1 is MNHEY and CDR2 SMNVEV (reference sequence). The CDR3 runs 16 residues. DNA for the CDR3: TGTGCCAGCAGTTTACAGCTGCGGCAGGCCTACAATGAGCAGTTCTTC. Translating gives CASSLQLRQAYNEQFF.

The J gene is TRBJ1-1, the V gene TRBV11-2; D not certain. Per the germline V gene, CDR1 is SGHAT and CDR2 is FQNNGV. Deletions cut 4 bases from V and 0 bases from J, with 12 bases between. The CDR3 is 15 residues long. This CDR3 reads CASSSQRTVNTEAFF. DNA for the CDR3: TGTGCCAGCAGCTCACAGAGGACGGTGAACACTGAAGCTTTCTTT.

The chain has TRBV12-3 or TRBV12-4 and TRBJ2-7; TRBD1 or TRBD2 may be the D gene (5 bases each). The germline V and J ends were trimmed by 4 bases and 5 bases, with 15 bases remaining between them. The CDR3 sequence is 14 residues long. The CDR3 spells CASSSQFWDDEQYF. The CDR3 coding sequence is TGTGCCAGCAGTTCCCAGTTTTGGGACGACGAGCAGTACTTC.